This record covers a single T cell receptor (beta chain). Antigen unknown. The CDR3 contains 15 residues. The DNA is not on file. The V gene's germline CDR1 is SGHNT and CDR2 YENEEA. The data were taken from a study of synovial regulatory T cells in juvenile arthritis. The study's findings and limits: Largely private between patients, iaTreg TCR repertoires showed partial overlap with synovial Teff and blood CPL repertoires. Synovial Tregs shared more CDR3 sequences with iaTregs than other blood Tregs.

Produced via immunoSEQ multiplex PCR; TCRdb's table is partial and in-frame only. The sample has 9,000 to 10,000 clones. The chain couples TRBV11-3 to TRBJ2-2; TCRdb proposes TRBD2, but this gene call is untestable without DNA. Input material: Treg cells from blood. This sample's subset: remaining (HLA-DR-negative) circulating blood Treg cells. This sequence originates from a donor between 2 and 29 years old with juvenile idiopathic arthritis. This CDR3 is CASSGRTGYTGELFF.